This TCR beta chain was observed in a study of T cell changes during pregnancy in multiple sclerosis. Trimming removed 2 bases at V and 0 bases at J, with 12 bases between. CDR1 and CDR2 (germline): SGHRS, YFSETQ. The CDR3 loop spans 17 amino acids. Measured with immunoSEQ multiplex PCR; TCRdb has only the in-frame clones, and not every one. This sample has tens of thousands of clones, with roughly 90% found just once. This receptor was taken from a female donor in good health, enrolled as a control in a pregnancy study. The rearrangement joins TRBV5-1 to TRBJ2-6; weak D call: TRBD1 (5 bases). Specimen: peripheral blood, collected in the first trimester of pregnancy. CDR3: CASSFVQGLSGANVLTF. The CDR3 DNA reads TGCGCCAGCAGCTTTGTGCAGGGCCTCTCTGGGGCCAACGTCCTGACTTTC.